This T cell receptor beta chain was observed in a study of T cells after yellow fever vaccination. Each CDR3 protein gets one entry after TCRdb re-called the 5' RACE reads with MiXCR. This sample has some 290,000 distinct CDR3 sequences, with about 10% found just once. Overall study results and limits: Clones that expanded after primary vaccination mostly reappeared after the booster (just over 95% CD4, around 87% CD8). Peaking on day 5 versus 15, the secondary response was faster but weaker. A small share of clonotypes appeared in both CD4 and CD8 compartments.

The length of the CDR3 is 13 residues. Germline V CDR1 and CDR2: SNHLY, FYNNEI. Trimming removed 5 bases from V and 6 bases from J; junction bases left unmatched: 4. In the case of this clonotype: Its specificity is not known.

The sequenced sample was CD4+ T cells sorted from PBMCs, obtained 45 days after the yellow fever booster vaccination. The sequence came from a man in his late teens or twenties who received the YFV17D yellow fever vaccine. The chain employs TRBV2 and TRBJ1-5, with 7 bases aligning to TRBD1. CDR3 residues: CASSTGAVQPQHF. CDR3 coding DNA: TGTGCCAGCAGTACAGGGGCGGTTCAGCCCCAGCATTTT. Looking up the rest from reference TRBV2 and TRBJ1-5 gives the full variable domain: EPEVTQTPSHQVTQMGQEVILRCVPISNHLYFYWYRQILGQKVEFLVSFYNNEISEKSEIFDDQFSVERPDGSNFTLKIRSTKLEDSAMYFCASSTGAVQPQHFGDGTRLSIL.